This T cell receptor (beta chain) was sequenced for a study of cytomegalovirus exposure and HLA in healthy donors. The primer mix had 60 Vbeta and 13 Jbeta primers. Produced via immunoSEQ multiplex PCR; TCRdb's table is partial and in-frame only. Among about 180,000 clones listed, 80% were seen once. Study outcomes and limitations: HLA alleles showed associations with around 15,000 TCR beta sequences in a later analysis, at a 0.05 false discovery rate. Further analysis, carried out later, found HLA-associated TCR beta chains more clonally expanded than equally common other chains. The study flagged fewer than 200 TCR beta chains as cytomegalovirus-associated.

The length of the CDR3 is 16 residues. Germline lookup yields CDR1 SEHNR and CDR2 FQNEAQ (reference sequence). About this clone itself: As yet, its antigen is unknown. A read error may produce the germline difference seen at one junction end.

The receptor comes from a woman in her 50s in good health and CMV-seropositive. Sequenced material: PBMCs. V is TRBV7-9 and J is TRBJ2-7, with 9 bases fitting TRBD1. CDR3 sequence (DNA): TGTTCCAGCAGTTTTCTTCTAAGGACAGGGGATCACGAGCAGTACTTC. Translating gives CSSSFLLRTGDHEQYF.